The clone carrying this TCR beta chain was seen just once. The sample belongs to a study of blood T cell repertoires in COVID-19. TCRdb keeps only in-frame clones here, not all; method: immunoSEQ multiplex PCR. The sample has approximately 300,000 clones; roughly 90% are singletons. The ends lost 4 bases at V and 0 bases at J; junction bases unmatched: 2. The CDR3 consists of 17 residues. In germline, CDR1 is LGHDT, CDR2 YNNKEL (reference sequence). The clonotype comes from a man aged 60-69 years who had recovered from COVID-19. This rearrangement joins TRBV3-1 (or the pseudogene TRBV3-2) to TRBJ2-6; 11 bases are shared with TRBD2. The sample taken for sequencing was PBMCs or T cells enriched from blood (not recorded which). CDR3 loop: CASSRTSGGSGANVLTF. The CDR3 DNA reads TGTGCCAGCAGCCGAACTAGCGGGGGCTCTGGGGCCAACGTCCTGACTTTC.